These 21 T cell receptor beta chains originate from one sample sequenced in a study of OX40 agonist ivuxolimab in advanced cancers. Profiled with immunoSEQ multiplex PCR; TCRdb holds only in-frame clones, not every one. This table holds 25,000 to 30,000 clones, roughly 77% found once. The sample was CD4+ or CD8+ T cells sorted from blood, taken in a trial of the OX40 agonist ivuxolimab. The receptors come from an adult with an advanced solid tumor such as melanoma, head and neck, liver or kidney cancer.

V gene TRBV4-1 combines with J gene TRBJ1-1, with D hard to call. Germline CDR1 and CDR2: MGHRA and YSYEKL. The length of the CDR3 is 13 residues. V lost 2 bases and J 1 base, leaving 5 bases between the germline ends. CDR3 residues: CASSQLSNTEAFF. CDR3 sequence (DNA): TGCGCCAGCAGCCAACTGTCGAACACTGAAGCTTTCTTT.

Only one count was recorded for this clone. The chain uses TRBV5-1 and TRBJ2-3; D is possibly TRBD2 (6 bases). The CDR3 extends over 14 amino acids. Per the germline V gene, CDR1 is SGHRS and CDR2 is YFSETQ. V lost 2 bases, J lost 6 bases, and 13 bases lay in between. The DNA of the CDR3 is TGCGCCAGCAGCTTATTAGCGGAGAGGGATACGCAGTATTTT. It is translated as CASSLLAERDTQYF.

The rearrangement uses TRBV27 and TRBJ1-2, with D uncertain. Germline values: CDR1 MNHEY, CDR2 SMNVEV (reference sequence). V shed 2 bases and J shed 1 base, with 5 bases lying between them. The CDR3 length is 13 residues. The CDR3 sequence: CASSLMGNYGYTF. The CDR3 nucleotides are TGTGCCAGCAGTTTAATGGGTAACTATGGCTACACCTTC.

The chain joins TRBV4-1 to TRBJ2-3; D gene uncertain. Germline values: CDR1 MGHRA, CDR2 YSYEKL. The CDR3 covers 13 residues. Trimming removed 5 bases from V and 6 bases from J, with 12 bases in between. Written as DNA, the CDR3 is TGCGCCAGCAGCTCCGTCGACGGGGATACGCAGTATTTT. Its translation: CASSSVDGDTQYF.

The V call is TRBV5-1, the J call TRBJ2-5; 9 nucleotides align to TRBD1. The germline gives CDR1 SGHRS, CDR2 YFSETQ. The CDR3 loop spans 15 amino acids. J gave up 6 bases and V 3 bases, and 9 bases lay outside the gene matches. For the CDR3, the DNA is TGCGCCAGCAGCTCGGATGACAGGGGGATTCAGACCCAGTACTTC. It encodes CASSSDDRGIQTQYF. Supplemented by reference TRBV5-1 and TRBJ2-5, the full variable domain reads KAGVTQTPRYLIKTRGQQVTLSCSPISGHRSVSWYQQTPGQGLQFLFEYFSETQRNKGNFPGRFSGRQFSNSRSEMNVSTLELGDSALYLCASSSDDRGIQTQYFGPGTRLLVL.

The chain is built from TRBV6-6 and TRBJ2-7; D not resolved. V was shortened by 8 bases and J by 0 bases, with 5 bases between the two germline ends. Germline V gene lookup returns CDR1 MNHNY and CDR2 SVGAGI (reference sequence). The CDR3 has 11 amino acids. CDR3 sequence: CASALSYEQYF. The CDR3 bases are TGTGCCAGCGCCCTCTCCTACGAGCAGTACTTC.

In this sample, this clone turned up a few times. The chain combines TRBV6-6 with TRBJ1-5, with unresolved D. The CDR3 is made up of 16 amino acids. V was shortened by 2 bases and J by 0 bases, with 11 bases between the two germline ends. The germline V gene encodes CDR1 MNHNY and CDR2 SVGAGI (reference sequence). The CDR3 nucleotides read TGTGCCAGCAGTTACAGGGTTGGGGATAGCAATCAGCCCCAGCATTTT. It yields the protein CASSYRVGDSNQPQHF.

The rearrangement joins TRBV5-6 to TRBJ2-5; 8 bases map to TRBD2. The CDR3 is 18 amino acids. J was trimmed by 1 base and V by 1 base; bases with no gene match: 12. Per germline, CDR1 SGHDT and CDR2 YYEEEE. The CDR3 reads CASSLFVGGALLQETQYF. CDR3 nucleotide sequence: TGTGCCAGCAGCTTGTTTGTCGGGGGGGCCTTACTCCAAGAGACCCAGTACTTC.

Note on this clone: Distinct nucleotide sequences in the sample also encode this CDR3. V is TRBV29-1 and J is TRBJ2-2; 8 bases map to TRBD1. J was trimmed by 7 bases and V by 4 bases; bases with no gene match: 8. The CDR3 sequence is 14 residues long. Germline CDR1 reads SQVTM; CDR2 reads ANQGSEA. The CDR3 DNA follows: TGCAGCGTTGGGGGACAGGATTGGGACGGGGAGCTGTTTTTT. This sequence encodes CSVGGQDWDGELFF.

In its sample, this clone was seen once. The chain combines TRBV27 with TRBJ1-4; 7 positions match TRBD1. V lost 2 bases, J lost 5 bases, and 8 bases stayed unmatched. The CDR3 contains 16 residues. The germline V gene encodes CDR1 MNHEY and CDR2 SMNVEV (reference sequence). The DNA for the CDR3 is TGTGCCAGCAGTTTAGAGCTCTCAGGGGGAAATGAAAAACTGTTTTTT. Amino acids: CASSLELSGGNEKLFF.

This clone was counted between two and nine times. This chain uses TRBV30 with TRBJ2-7; possibly TRBD1 for D (5 bases). This CDR3 comprises 12 residues. Deletions cut 2 bases from V and 0 bases from J, with 5 bases between. Per the germline V gene, CDR1 is GTSNPN and CDR2 is SVGIG (reference sequence). The CDR3 sequence: CAWSQGSYEQYF. The CDR3 nucleotides read TGTGCCTGGAGTCAGGGCTCCTACGAGCAGTACTTC.

V is TRBV13 and J is TRBJ2-7; D unclear. Trimming shortened V by 1 base and J by 5 bases, and 15 bases separated the two germline ends. The CDR3 spans 15 residues. The germline V gene encodes CDR1 PRHDT and CDR2 FYEKMQ (reference sequence). CDR3 coding DNA: TGTGCCAGCAGCTTAGAATCGGCAGTTTCTGACGAGCAGTACTTC. It specifies CASSLESAVSDEQYF.

The chain has TRBV7-9 and TRBJ2-5, with TRBD1 matching 7 bases. The DNA end lines up better with TRBJ2-7; the J call may be wrong. Per the germline V gene, CDR1 is SEHNR and CDR2 is FQNEAQ (reference sequence). This CDR3 comprises 15 residues. In DNA, the CDR3 is TGTGCCAGCAGCGAGACCGGGACAGCTTTCTACGAGCAGTACTTC. Translated, it gives CASSETGTAFYEQYF.

The chain has TRBV4-1 and TRBJ2-1; D is unresolved. Trimming shortened V by 0 bases and J by 8 bases, and 11 bases separated the two germline ends. Per germline, CDR1 MGHRA and CDR2 YSYEKL. The CDR3 is 14 residues long. CDR3 loop: CASSQDRAIDEQFF. CDR3 nucleotide sequence: TGCGCCAGCAGCCAAGATAGGGCAATCGATGAGCAGTTCTTC.

This chain uses TRBV5-8 with TRBJ2-7, with a tentative D call TRBD2 (6 bases). The germline V and J ends were trimmed by 1 base and 0 bases, with 14 bases remaining between them. CDR1 is SGHTS, CDR2 YDEGEE, per germline. The CDR3 contains 16 residues. The CDR3 sequence is CASSLRIGTYSYEQYF. The DNA of the CDR3 is TGTGCCAGCAGCTTGCGAATCGGGACTTACTCCTACGAGCAGTACTTC. The variable domain in full, completed from reference TRBV5-8 and TRBJ2-7, reads EAGVTQSPTHLIKTRGQQATLRCSPISGHTSVYWYQQALGLGLQFLLWYDEGEERNRGNFPPRFSGRQFPNYSSELNVNALELEDSALYLCASSLRIGTYSYEQYFGPGTRLTVT.

The chain combines TRBV6-5 with TRBJ1-2; 11 nucleotides match TRBD1. The length of the CDR3 is 15 residues. The V gene end was trimmed by 5 bases and the J gene end by 4 bases; junction bases not matched to a gene: 6. Per germline, CDR1 MNHEY and CDR2 SVGAGI. The DNA for the CDR3 is TGTGCCAGCAGTAACGGACAGGGGGCGATCTATGGCTACACCTTC. As protein: CASSNGQGAIYGYTF.

The chain recombines TRBV9 with TRBJ2-1, with 9 nucleotides matching TRBD2. V trimming: 5 bases; J trimming: 1 base; junction bases outside the gene matches: 4. The length of the CDR3 is 15 residues. Germline V CDR1 and CDR2: SGDLS, YYNGEE. The CDR3 is CASSQRGASYNEQFF. CDR3 DNA: TGTGCCAGCAGTCAGCGGGGGGCGTCCTACAATGAGCAGTTCTTC.

A few counts support this clone. This sequence joins TRBV9 and TRBJ2-3; D could derive from TRBD1 or TRBD2 (5 bases each). V was clipped by 3 bases and J by 4 bases, with 12 bases between them. This CDR3 is built from 14 residues. Germline V gene lookup returns CDR1 SGDLS and CDR2 YYNGEE. Here the CDR3 reads CASSGGADADTQYF. In DNA, the CDR3 is TGTGCCAGCAGCGGAGGGGCGGATGCAGATACGCAGTATTTT.

This chain uses TRBV11-2 with TRBJ1-4; D call uncertain. Germline V lookup: CDR1 SGHAT, CDR2 FQNNGV. Trimming left V 1 base short and J 1 base short, with 10 bases between. The CDR3 length is 16 residues. This chain's CDR3 is CASSLVFGRTNEKLFF. The CDR3 nucleotides are TGTGCCAGCAGCTTAGTCTTCGGGAGAACTAATGAAAAACTGTTTTTT.

The rearrangement links TRBV5-1 to TRBJ2-7; 7 nucleotides agree with TRBD1. The length of the CDR3 is 16 residues. Germline lookup yields CDR1 SGHRS and CDR2 YFSETQ. The J segment lost 5 bases and the V segment lost 0 bases, leaving 11 bases of the junction unmatched. The CDR3 bases are TGCGCCAGCAGCTTGGGTGGGGACAGATTCCTCCACGAGCAGTACTTC. Translation gives CASSLGGDRFLHEQYF.

This chain uses TRBV28 with TRBJ2-7; 12 bases fit TRBD2. The V gene's germline CDR1 is MDHEN and CDR2 SYDVKM. The trim removed 4 bases at V and 4 bases at J, leaving 5 bases unmatched. The length of the CDR3 is 15 residues. The CDR3 protein is CASSSATSGGYEQYF. The DNA of the CDR3 is TGTGCCAGCAGTTCCGCAACTAGCGGGGGGTACGAGCAGTACTTC. The full variable domain, in which reference TRBV28 and TRBJ2-7 provide the parts outside the CDR3, is DVKVTQSSRYLVKRTGEKVFLECVQDMDHENMFWYRQDPGLGLRLIYFSYDVKMKEKGDIPEGYSVSREKKERFSLILESASTNQTSMYLCASSSATSGGYEQYFGPGTRLTVT.